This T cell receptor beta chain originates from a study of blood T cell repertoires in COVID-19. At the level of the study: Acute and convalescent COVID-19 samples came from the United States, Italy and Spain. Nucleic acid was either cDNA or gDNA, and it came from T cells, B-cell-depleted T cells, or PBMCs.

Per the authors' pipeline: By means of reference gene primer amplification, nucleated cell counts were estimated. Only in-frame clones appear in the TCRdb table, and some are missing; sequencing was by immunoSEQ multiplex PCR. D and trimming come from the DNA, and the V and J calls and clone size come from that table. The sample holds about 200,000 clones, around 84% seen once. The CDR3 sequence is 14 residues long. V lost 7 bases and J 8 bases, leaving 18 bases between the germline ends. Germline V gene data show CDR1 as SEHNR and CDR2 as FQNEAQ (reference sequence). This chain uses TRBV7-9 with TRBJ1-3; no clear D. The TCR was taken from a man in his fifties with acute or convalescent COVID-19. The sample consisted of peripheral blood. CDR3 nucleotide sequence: TGTGCCAGCACCAACAGAGGGTTCCAGGACACCATATATTTT. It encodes CASTNRGFQDTIYF.